The TCR beta chain under discussion was sequenced for a study of breast tumors, draining lymph nodes, adjacent tissues. TCRdb independently ran MiXCR on the multiplex PCR reads; one entry per CDR3 protein. This table holds about 16,000 distinct CDR3 sequences, 45% found once. Per the germline V gene, CDR1 is MNHEY and CDR2 is SVGEGT. This CDR3 has 14 amino acids. Comments on this clonotype: Its antigen is undetermined. At one of its ends the junction is not consistent with the germline gene, which may arise from a read error.

Study-wide points: Findings are consistent with lymph node origin and intratumoral expansion of most tumor T cells. Compared with lymph nodes, tumors were less diverse; compared with nontumor tissue, more.

The specimen sequenced was tumor-adjacent breast tissue. The receptor was derived from a female donor with breast cancer. Some clones in this sample may be carry-over from other donors' samples. The chain uses TRBV6-2 or TRBV6-3 and TRBJ1-2, with D possibly being TRBD1 (5 bases). The CDR3 reads CAGSPGLANYGYTF. Here the CDR3 DNA reads TGTGCCGGCAGTCCAGGGTTAGCTAACTATGGCTACACCTTC.